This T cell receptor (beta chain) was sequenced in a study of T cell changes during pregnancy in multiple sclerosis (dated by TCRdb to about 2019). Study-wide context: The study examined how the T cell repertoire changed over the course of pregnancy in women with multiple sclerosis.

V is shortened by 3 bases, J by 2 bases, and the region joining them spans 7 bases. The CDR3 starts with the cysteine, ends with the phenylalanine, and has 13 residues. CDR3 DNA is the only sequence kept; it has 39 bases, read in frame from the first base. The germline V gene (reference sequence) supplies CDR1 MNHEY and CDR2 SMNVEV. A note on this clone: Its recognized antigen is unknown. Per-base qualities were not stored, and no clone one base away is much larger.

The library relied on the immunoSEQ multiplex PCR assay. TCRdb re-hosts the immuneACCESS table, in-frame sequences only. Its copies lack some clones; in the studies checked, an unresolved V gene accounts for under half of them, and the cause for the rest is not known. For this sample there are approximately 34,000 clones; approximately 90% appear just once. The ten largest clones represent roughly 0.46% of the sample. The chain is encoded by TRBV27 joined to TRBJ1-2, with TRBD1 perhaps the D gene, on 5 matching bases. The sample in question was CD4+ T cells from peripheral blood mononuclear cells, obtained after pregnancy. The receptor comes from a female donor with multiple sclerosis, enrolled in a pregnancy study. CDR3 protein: CASSFRQNYGYTF. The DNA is TGTGCCAGCAGTTTTAGACAGAACTATGGCTACACCTTC.